The 25 T cell receptor beta chains presented below share a single source sample, sequenced in a study of control samples from healthy donors and cancer patients. This table comes from immunoSEQ multiplex PCR, and its TCRdb copy is limited to in-frame clones, with some not included. The profile shows 150,000 to 200,000 clones, approximately 90% of them singletons. Input material: blood. The receptor set was obtained from a man in his thirties or forties in good health.

This rearrangement joins TRBV5-1 to TRBJ2-1; D gene unclear. CDR1 SGHRS and CDR2 YFSETQ come from the germline V gene. The CDR3 has 16 residues. Trimming took off 2 bases at V and 1 base at J, with 13 bases between the two ends. CDR3 loop: CASSLGSSGSYNEQFF. The CDR3 coding sequence is TGCGCCAGCAGCTTAGGCTCGTCCGGTTCCTACAATGAGCAGTTCTTC.

The chain combines TRBV5-4 with TRBJ1-5; D perhaps matches TRBD1 (5 bases). Germline values: CDR1 SGHNT, CDR2 YYREEE (reference sequence). The V and J ends lost 0 bases and 6 bases respectively, with 16 bases between them. The CDR3 sequence is 16 residues long. DNA of the CDR3: TGTGCCAGCAGCTTGGATCTCGGGCAGGGTGGTCAGCCCCAGCATTTT. This encodes CASSLDLGQGGQPQHF.

The V gene is TRBV5-1, the J gene TRBJ2-1; TRBD2 matches 8 bases. V trimming: 0 bases; J trimming: 15 bases; junction bases outside the gene matches: 8. The V gene's germline CDR1 is SGHRS and CDR2 YFSETQ. CDR3 length: 13 amino acids. In DNA, the CDR3 is TGCGCCAGCAGCTTGGATACGGGAGGGCCATGGTTCTTC. Translated: CASSLDTGGPWFF.

This chain links TRBV7-9 with TRBJ1-6; D is undetermined. Germline CDR1 is SEHNR and CDR2 is FQNEAQ (reference sequence). The CDR3 totals 14 residues. The ends were cut back, 1 base at V and 9 bases at J, with 10 bases in the middle. CDR3 DNA sequence: TGTGCCAGCAGCTTAGTGCAAGGGAGTTCACCCCTCCACTTT. Amino acid sequence: CASSLVQGSSPLHF.

V and J are TRBV4-2 and TRBJ2-7, with 9 bases lining up with TRBD2. The germline V gene has CDR1 LGHNA and CDR2 YNFKEQ. The CDR3 extends over 16 amino acids. V shed 1 base and J 5 bases; nucleotides not matched to a gene: 9. The CDR3 loop reads CASSQVGSGSGNEQYF. In DNA, the CDR3 is TGTGCCAGCAGCCAAGTCGGTAGCGGGAGTGGGAACGAGCAGTACTTC.

This chain links TRBV6-5 with TRBJ1-3; D is ambiguous. V was pared by 2 bases and J by 7 bases, with 6 bases between. CDR1 is MNHEY, CDR2 SVGAGI, per germline. The CDR3 contains 12 residues. The CDR3 sequence is CASSYLLNTIYF. The CDR3 nucleotides read TGTGCCAGCAGTTACCTTCTCAACACCATATATTTT.

The chain recombines TRBV2 with TRBJ2-2; D unclear. From germline, CDR1 is SNHLY and CDR2 FYNNEI. Trimming stripped 4 bases from V and 0 bases from J, with 9 bases between. The CDR3 covers 15 residues. This CDR3 is CASSVRTTNTGELFF. The CDR3 bases are TGTGCCAGCAGTGTAAGGACGACGAACACCGGGGAGCTGTTTTTT.

The J gene is TRBJ2-7, the V gene TRBV28; possibly TRBD1 for D (5 bases). The CDR3 spans 11 residues. Deletions cut 10 bases from V and 7 bases from J, with 14 bases between. Germline V gene lookup returns CDR1 MDHEN and CDR2 SYDVKM. CDR3 amino acids: CATLDKREQYF. Written as DNA, the CDR3 is TGTGCCACCCTGGACAAAAGGGAGCAGTACTTC.

The CDR3 spells CASSFRASHANTGELFF. CDR3 nucleotide sequence: TGTGCCAGCAGTTTTAGGGCAAGCCATGCGAACACCGGGGAGCTGTTTTTT. This rearrangement joins TRBV27 to TRBJ2-2, with D uncertain. Germline CDR1 is MNHEY and CDR2 is SMNVEV (reference sequence). This CDR3 has 17 residues. Trimming pared 3 bases from V and 0 bases from J, leaving 14 bases between.

The chain links TRBV7-9 to TRBJ1-4; a weak D match, TRBD1 (6 bases). In germline, CDR1 is SEHNR, CDR2 FQNEAQ (reference sequence). The CDR3 consists of 14 residues. Trimming shortened V by 2 bases and J by 8 bases, and 12 bases separated the two germline ends. CDR3 sequence (DNA): TGTGCCAGCAGCTTAACAGGGACGGACGAAAAACTGTTTTTT. It codes for CASSLTGTDEKLFF.

The chain employs TRBV5-1 and TRBJ1-1, with D perhaps TRBD1 (5 bases). From germline, CDR1 is SGHRS and CDR2 YFSETQ. The CDR3 is 13 residues long. Trimming removed 2 bases at V and 7 bases at J, with 12 bases between. The chain's CDR3 is CASSFSGGNEAFF. The CDR3 nucleotides are TGCGCCAGCAGCTTTTCTGGGGGGAATGAAGCTTTCTTT.

This chain joins TRBV5-4 and TRBJ1-4, with TRBD1 identical over 7 bases. From germline, CDR1 is SGHNT and CDR2 YYREEE (reference sequence). The V and J ends lost 3 bases and 7 bases, in that order; junction bases with no gene match: 9. CDR3 length: 15 amino acids. The chain's CDR3 is CASSYGQDVSEKLFF. CDR3 DNA: TGTGCCAGCAGCTACGGACAGGACGTGAGTGAAAAACTGTTTTTT.

The chain links TRBV2 to TRBJ1-1, with a weak D call TRBD1 (6 bases). This CDR3 comprises 15 residues. Trimming took off 5 bases at V and 0 bases at J, with 13 bases between the two ends. Looked up from germline, CDR1 is SNHLY and CDR2 is FYNNEI. CDR3 residues: CASSRTEWVNTEAFF. The CDR3 nucleotides read TGTGCCAGCAGTCGGACAGAGTGGGTGAACACTGAAGCTTTCTTT. The whole variable domain, filled in from reference TRBV2 and TRBJ1-1, reads EPEVTQTPSHQVTQMGQEVILRCVPISNHLYFYWYRQILGQKVEFLVSFYNNEISEKSEIFDDQFSVERPDGSNFTLKIRSTKLEDSAMYFCASSRTEWVNTEAFFGQGTRLTVV.

This clone was counted only a few times. The V and J genes are TRBV5-8 and TRBJ1-1; D is perhaps TRBD1 (6 bases). CDR1 is SGHTS, CDR2 YDEGEE, per germline. Trimming took off 4 bases at V and 6 bases at J, with 13 bases between the two ends. The CDR3 contains 13 residues. This CDR3 reads CASSPRTVSEAFF. The DNA for the CDR3 is TGTGCCAGCAGCCCCCGGACAGTATCTGAAGCTTTCTTT.

The chain has TRBV27 and TRBJ1-4; D perhaps matches TRBD1 (5 bases). The CDR3 loop spans 15 amino acids. V was clipped by 2 bases and J by 0 bases, with 7 bases between them. Germline lookup yields CDR1 MNHEY and CDR2 SMNVEV (reference sequence). CDR3 sequence: CASSLGAATNEKLFF. The CDR3 DNA reads TGTGCCAGCAGTTTAGGGGCTGCAACTAATGAAAAACTGTTTTTT.

This chain connects TRBV5-6 to TRBJ1-2, with no clear D. V was cut by 2 bases and J by 2 bases, with 1 base left in between. The CDR3 runs 11 residues. The germline V gene encodes CDR1 SGHDT and CDR2 YYEEEE. The CDR3 protein is CASSLNYGYTF. The CDR3, as DNA: TGTGCCAGCAGCTTAAACTATGGCTACACCTTC.

The rearrangement uses TRBV13 and TRBJ1-5; D gene ambiguous. This CDR3 is built from 13 residues. The ends were cut back, 0 bases at V and 6 bases at J, with 6 bases in the middle. CDR1 and CDR2 (germline): PRHDT, FYEKMQ (reference sequence). As DNA, the CDR3 is TGTGCCAGCAGCTTAGGGTCAGGTCAGCCCCAGCATTTT. The encoded protein is CASSLGSGQPQHF.

This chain joins TRBV27 and TRBJ1-3; D call uncertain. CDR1 and CDR2 (germline): MNHEY, SMNVEV (reference sequence). V lost 2 bases to trimming and J lost 0 bases, with 8 bases between them. The CDR3 is made up of 15 amino acids. CDR3 sequence (DNA): TGTGCCAGCAGTTTAGACGGCCTCTCTGGAAACACCATATATTTT. Its translation: CASSLDGLSGNTIYF.

The chain combines TRBV5-1 with TRBJ1-2; the D is unclear. CDR3 length: 13 amino acids. The germline V gene has CDR1 SGHRS and CDR2 YFSETQ. Trimming took off 3 bases at V and 7 bases at J, with 13 bases between the two ends. For the CDR3, the DNA is TGCGCCAGCAGCTCCGCAGGTAGGACTGGCTACACCTTC. Translated, it gives CASSSAGRTGYTF.

The gene calls are TRBV5-4 and TRBJ2-1; tentatively, D is TRBD1 or TRBD2 (6 bases each). V was cut by 0 bases and J by 6 bases, with 19 bases left in between. Germline V gene sequence: CDR1 SGHNT, CDR2 YYREEE (reference sequence). This CDR3 is built from 17 residues. CDR3 bases: TGTGCCAGCAGCTTGGCCAGGGAGTCGGGGGCCCCCAATGAGCAGTTCTTC. Its translation is CASSLARESGAPNEQFF.

V is TRBV11-1 and J is TRBJ2-5; D is undetermined. Between the trimmed V and J ends, which lost 2 bases and 5 bases, there was a span of 12 bases. In germline, CDR1 is SGHAT, CDR2 FQDESV (reference sequence). This CDR3 has 14 amino acids. CDR3 region: CASSLSSSRETQYF. In DNA, the CDR3 is TGTGCCAGCAGCTTAAGCTCGAGCAGGGAGACCCAGTACTTC.

This clone came up a few times. J is TRBJ2-7 and V is TRBV19; D gene ambiguous. V gave up 5 bases and J gave up 2 bases, with 13 bases separating them. From germline, CDR1 is LNHDA and CDR2 SQIVND (reference sequence). The CDR3 contains 14 residues. The CDR3 sequence: CASSLRTGPYEQYF. Here the CDR3 DNA reads TGTGCCAGTAGTCTCCGGACGGGCCCCTACGAGCAGTACTTC.

This chain uses TRBV11-2 with TRBJ1-4; D gene uncertain. The CDR3 sequence is 15 residues long. The germline CDR1 and CDR2 sequences are SGHAT and FQNNGV. Between the trimmed V and J ends, which lost 0 bases and 2 bases, there was a span of 7 bases. CDR3 residues: CASSLDMTTNEKLFF. The CDR3 coding sequence is TGTGCCAGCAGCTTAGATATGACGACTAATGAAAAACTGTTTTTT.

The genes are TRBV2 and TRBJ2-4, with a tentative D call TRBD2 (6 bases). Germline lookup yields CDR1 SNHLY and CDR2 FYNNEI. CDR3 length: 14 residues. The V end was cut by 5 bases, the J end by 1 base, with 9 bases between. The CDR3 reads CASSFGRAKNIQYF. CDR3 DNA: TGTGCCAGCAGTTTTGGGAGGGCCAAAAACATTCAGTACTTC.

The rearrangement uses TRBV6-5 and TRBJ1-4; D is uncertain. This CDR3 region has 14 residues. Germline-derived CDR1 and CDR2 are MNHEY and SVGAGI. V was cut by 2 bases and J by 8 bases, with 12 bases left in between. The CDR3: CASSYVTDGEKLFF. The CDR3 DNA reads TGTGCCAGCAGTTACGTCACCGATGGGGAAAAACTGTTTTTT.